This T cell receptor (beta chain) was retrieved from a study of blood T cell repertoires in COVID-19. Study-level information: Some COVID-19 samples were acute and others convalescent; all came from the United States, Italy and Spain. The cDNA or gDNA used as material had been derived from T cells, B-cell-depleted T cells, or PBMCs.

Per germline, CDR1 MRHNA and CDR2 SNTAGT. Unmatched junction bases numbered 8, after V lost 6 bases and J lost 4 bases. The CDR3 has 14 amino acids. Authors' data handling: Amplification with reference gene primers provided the estimates of nucleated cell counts. Repertoires were generated with immunoSEQ multiplex PCR, while TCRdb's copy carries only in-frame clones and drops some. The DNA was the basis for D and trimming; V, J and clone size are from that table. The repertoire holds approximately 120,000 clones, with roughly four fifths as singletons. The sequencing sample was made of peripheral blood. This sequence originates from a man in his sixties with acute or convalescent COVID-19. The V and J genes are TRBV6-4 and TRBJ1-1; 7 nucleotides line up with TRBD1. In nucleotides, the CDR3 is TGTGCCAGCAGAAAGACAGGGAAGGGCACTGAAGCTTTCTTT. This gives the protein CASRKTGKGTEAFF.